A single sample is the source of the 5 T cell receptor beta chains below, sequenced in a study of blood T cell dynamics during melanoma immunotherapy. Libraries were prepared by immunoSEQ multiplex PCR; TCRdb keeps only in-frame clonotypes and omits some of them. The repertoire holds 10,000 or so clones, with approximately 84% as singletons. Noted time point: pre-treatment baseline. The input for sequencing was blood, taken from a patient treated with checkpoint blockade. All receptors derive from a human donor with melanoma.

This rearrangement joins TRBV6-5 to TRBJ1-5; TRBD1 is a possible D gene (5 bases). CDR3 size: 15 residues. Trimming cost V 2 bases and J 0 bases, with 8 bases left between them. The germline V gene has CDR1 MNHEY and CDR2 SVGAGI. The chain's CDR3 is CASSYDSYSNQPQHF. DNA for the CDR3: TGTGCCAGCAGTTACGACAGCTATAGCAATCAGCCCCAGCATTTT.

V is TRBV5-4 and J is TRBJ1-6; D is perhaps TRBD1 (5 bases). The V end lost 0 bases, the J end lost 7 bases, and 11 bases lay between the germline ends. This CDR3 is 15 amino acids long. CDR1 and CDR2 from the germline V gene are SGHNT and YYREEE (reference sequence). The chain's CDR3 is CASSLERRENSPLHF. The CDR3 nucleotides are TGTGCCAGCAGCTTGGAACGCAGGGAGAATTCACCCCTCCACTTT.

The chain couples TRBV9 to TRBJ2-1; D is ambiguous. Germline CDR1 reads SGDLS; CDR2 reads YYNGEE. V lost 0 bases to trimming and J lost 1 base, with 5 bases between them. This CDR3 spans 14 amino acids. The CDR3 is CASSVGLSYNEQFF. CDR3 DNA: TGTGCCAGCAGCGTAGGACTTTCCTACAATGAGCAGTTCTTC.

The rearrangement links TRBV7-2 to TRBJ1-5, with 8 bases matching TRBD1. The germline V gene has CDR1 SGHTA and CDR2 FQGNSA. With V trimmed by 1 base and J by 0 bases, 5 bases remained unmatched. The CDR3 length is 17 residues. CDR3 sequence reads: CASSLDGTGYSNQPQHF. CDR3 bases: TGTGCCAGCAGCTTAGATGGGACAGGTTATAGCAATCAGCCCCAGCATTTT. Full variable domain (rest looked up from reference TRBV7-2 and TRBJ1-5): GAGVSQSPSNKVTEKGKDVELRCDPISGHTALYWYRQSLGQGLEFLIYFQGNSAPDKSGLPSDRFSAERTGGSVSTLTIQRTQQEDSAVYLCASSLDGTGYSNQPQHFGDGTRLSIL.

The rearrangement uses TRBV7-2 and TRBJ2-7; TRBD1 might be the D (5 bases). V lost 6 bases to trimming and J lost 5 bases, with 14 bases between them. This CDR3 has 13 amino acids. In germline, CDR1 is SGHTA, CDR2 FQGNSA. The CDR3 is CASSYSGSDEQYF. The CDR3 nucleotides read TGTGCCAGCAGTTACTCAGGGTCCGACGAGCAGTACTTC.